The sequence of this TCR beta chain was determined in a study of shared clonotypes between healthy human individuals. Points on this clone: Other nucleotide sequences in the sample specify the same CDR3.

Some clones are missing from TCRdb's copy, which holds only in-frame ones; the method was immunoSEQ multiplex PCR. The table records 950,000 to 1,100,000 clones, about four fifths of them present only once. The study drew all its donors from Caucasian adults living in Nashville, Tennessee. Germline CDR1 and CDR2: SGHRS and YFSETQ. The V end was cut by 1 base, the J end by 4 bases, with 8 bases between. The CDR3 contains 13 residues. This TCR came from a man aged 18 to 35 in good health. Some clones in this sample may be carry-over from other donors' samples. V gene TRBV5-1 combines with J gene TRBJ2-5; D is unclear. The sequenced sample consisted of memory CD4+ T cells from PBMCs. Subset in this sample: CD45RA-negative fraction. In nucleotides, the CDR3 is TGCGCCAGCAGCTTGTCGGGTGGAGAGACCCAGTACTTC. Amino acid sequence: CASSLSGGETQYF. Full variable domain (rest looked up from reference TRBV5-1 and TRBJ2-5): KAGVTQTPRYLIKTRGQQVTLSCSPISGHRSVSWYQQTPGQGLQFLFEYFSETQRNKGNFPGRFSGRQFSNSRSEMNVSTLELGDSALYLCASSLSGGETQYFGPGTRLLVL.